The 12 T cell receptor beta chains reported below all come from one sample, sequenced in a study of blood T cells in healthy people across ages. Sample-barcoded 5' priming and a J-beta primer mix drove a second PCR of about 6 to 12 cycles. MiXCR was run by TCRdb on the 5' RACE reads, yielding one entry per CDR3 protein. The sample lists approximately 800,000 distinct CDR3 sequences, 40% to 65% seen once, with approximately 40% in the top ten. The sample taken for sequencing was blood. The receptors originated from a man older than 75 in good health.

This chain uses TRBV5-5 with TRBJ2-1; the D is unclear. Trimming cost V 6 bases and J 0 bases, with 10 bases left between them. The CDR3 sequence is 14 residues long. The germline V gene has CDR1 SGHKS and CDR2 YYEKEE (reference sequence). In DNA form, the CDR3 reads TGTGCCAGCACCCTCCAGACCTCCTACAATGAGCAGTTCTTC. This sequence encodes CASTLQTSYNEQFF. Combining the CDR3 with reference TRBV5-5 and TRBJ2-1 gives the whole variable domain DAGVTQSPTHLIKTRGQQVTLRCSPISGHKSVSWYQQVLGQGPQFIFQYYEKEERGRGNFPDRFSARQFPNYSSELNVNALLLGDSALYLCASTLQTSYNEQFFGPGTRLTVL.

The rearrangement uses TRBV3-1 and TRBJ2-4; 8 nucleotides line up with TRBD2. The CDR3 has 16 amino acids. Trimming took 4 bases from V and 5 from J; bases not matched to a gene: 10. Germline V lookup: CDR1 LGHDT, CDR2 YNNKEL (reference sequence). The CDR3 sequence is CASSRDAGGGQNIQYF. The CDR3 DNA follows: TGTGCCAGCAGCCGAGATGCGGGGGGAGGCCAAAACATTCAGTACTTC.

In regard to this clonotype: Relative to the germline gene, one junction end is altered; a read error may explain this. The chain links TRBV7-2 to TRBJ1-2; D unclear. Germline CDR1 is SGHTA and CDR2 is FQGNSA. The CDR3 length is 12 residues. The CDR3 DNA sequence: TGTGCCTGCAGCTTCCTTAGCTATGGCTACACCTTC. It is translated as CACSFLSYGYTF.

This clonotype has only one observation. The chain couples TRBV6-5 to TRBJ2-5, with D unresolved. TRBJ2-7 matches the DNA end more closely, so the J call is doubtful. Germline values: CDR1 MNHEY, CDR2 SVGAGI. The CDR3 spans 18 residues. Written as DNA, the CDR3 is TGTGCCAGCAGTTACTCAGGCGACCGACGGGCAGCGCTCTACGAGCAGTACTTC. This translates into CASSYSGDRRAALYEQYF.

The chain recombines TRBV6-1 with TRBJ2-6; D is perhaps TRBD1 (6 bases). The CDR3 consists of 18 residues. Trimming pared 6 bases from V and 1 base from J, leaving 19 bases between. Germline-derived CDR1 and CDR2 are MNHNS and SASEGT. CDR3 DNA: TGTGCCAGCAGCCGGCGGGCAGGGGTCGAATCTGGGGCCAACGTCCTGACTTTC. Its protein is CASSRRAGVESGANVLTF.

The V call is TRBV12-3 or TRBV12-4, the J call TRBJ1-1, with D perhaps TRBD1 (5 bases). CDR3 size: 13 residues. Trimming cost V 5 bases and J 3 bases, with 10 bases left between them. The CDR3 loop is CASSGGRYTEAFF. The CDR3 DNA is TGTGCCAGCAGTGGGGGACGGTACACTGAAGCTTTCTTT.

This clonotype showed up just a few times. The V gene is TRBV28, the J gene TRBJ2-3, with a possible D match to TRBD2 (5 bases). The CDR3 contains 17 residues. Germline values: CDR1 MDHEN, CDR2 SYDVKM. The V end was cut by 4 bases, the J end by 0 bases, with 17 bases between. CDR3 bases: TGTGCCAGCAGTTCTCAGGCGCTAGCACTAAGCACAGATACGCAGTATTTT. Its translation: CASSSQALALSTDTQYF.

The chain is built from TRBV7-3 and TRBJ2-1; D gene unclear. In germline, CDR1 is SGHTA, CDR2 FQGTGA. Trimming pared 5 bases from V and 2 bases from J, leaving 10 bases between. This CDR3 is built from 14 residues. CDR3 protein: CASSAHDTYNEQFF. The DNA for the CDR3 is TGTGCCAGCAGCGCACATGATACCTACAATGAGCAGTTCTTC.

This chain links TRBV7-3 with TRBJ2-7; 8 bases agree with TRBD1. In germline, CDR1 is SGHTA, CDR2 FQGTGA. There are 15 residues in the CDR3. The trim removed 3 bases at V and 3 bases at J, leaving 7 bases unmatched. DNA of the CDR3: TGTGCCAGCAGCTTCCGACAGGGGCCTTACTACGAGCAGTACTTC. Translating gives CASSFRQGPYYEQYF.

This clonotype was seen a handful of times. The chain uses TRBV2 and TRBJ1-6; D perhaps matches TRBD1 (5 bases). Deletions cut 7 bases from V and 7 bases from J, with 17 bases between. This CDR3 region has 15 residues. CDR1 and CDR2 from the germline V gene are SNHLY and FYNNEI. The CDR3 coding sequence is TGTGCCAGCATTGGGACTTCAGGGCGGAATTCACCCCTCCACTTT. Protein product: CASIGTSGRNSPLHF. Using reference TRBV2 and TRBJ1-6 for the parts outside the CDR3, the full variable domain is EPEVTQTPSHQVTQMGQEVILRCVPISNHLYFYWYRQILGQKVEFLVSFYNNEISEKSEIFDDQFSVERPDGSNFTLKIRSTKLEDSAMYFCASIGTSGRNSPLHFGNGTRLTVT.

The chain carries TRBV4-1 and TRBJ1-2; D is unclear. Looked up from germline, CDR1 is MGHRA and CDR2 is YSYEKL. CDR3 size: 15 residues. The ends were cut back, 1 base at V and 4 bases at J, with 13 bases in the middle. CDR3 loop: CASSQVPGVFYGYTF. In DNA form, the CDR3 reads TGCGCCAGCAGCCAAGTCCCGGGCGTCTTCTATGGCTACACCTTC.

This clonotype was seen a few times. This chain connects TRBV12-3 or TRBV12-4 to TRBJ2-4, with 8 bases fitting TRBD1. The better agreement between TRBJ2-7 and the DNA end casts doubt on the J call. The CDR3 extends over 16 amino acids. In DNA, the CDR3 is TGTGCCAGCAGCCCCATACTCGGGACAGGAGGAGACGAGCAGTACTTC. This sequence encodes CASSPILGTGGDEQYF.